Following are 2 T cell receptor beta chains from one sample sequenced in a study of T cell changes during pregnancy in multiple sclerosis. Assay: immunoSEQ multiplex PCR; the TCRdb copy retains only in-frame clones and omits some. The sample holds 45,000 to 60,000 clones, more than 85% seen once. Specimen: peripheral blood, collected after pregnancy. The receptors shown here come from a female donor in good health, enrolled as a control in a pregnancy study.

V usage is TRBV5-4 and J usage is TRBJ1-3; a possible D gene is TRBD1 (5 bases). The V and J ends lost 1 base and 0 bases respectively, with 8 bases between them. Germline lookup yields CDR1 SGHNT and CDR2 YYREEE (reference sequence). This CDR3 is built from 15 residues. In DNA form, the CDR3 reads TGTGCCAGCAGCTTGCCGACAGTCTCTGGAAACACCATATATTTT. Translation gives CASSLPTVSGNTIYF.

This chain connects TRBV19 to TRBJ2-7; 9 nucleotides agree with TRBD2. Looked up from germline, CDR1 is LNHDA and CDR2 is SQIVND (reference sequence). CDR3 length: 16 amino acids. V lost 5 bases, J lost 6 bases, and 14 bases stayed unmatched. The CDR3 sequence: CASSETSGGAVREQYF. In nucleotides, the CDR3 is TGTGCCAGTAGTGAGACTAGCGGAGGGGCGGTTCGCGAGCAGTACTTC.